The entry below gives a single T cell receptor (beta chain) sequence along with its context. Its antigen is undetermined. PCR involved 60 Vbeta and 13 Jbeta primers. Authors' processing steps: Later reanalysis found around 84 million unique TCR beta chains, around 11 million of them shared. Data came from immunoSEQ multiplex PCR; TCRdb stores just in-frame clones and leaves some out. D and trimming come from the DNA, and the V and J calls and clone size come from that table. The table lists 150,000 to 200,000 clones, 75% to 80% of them singletons. This CDR3 has 16 amino acids. The J segment lost 3 bases and the V segment lost 5 bases, leaving 6 bases of the junction unmatched. Germline CDR1 reads MDHEN; CDR2 reads SYDVKM. These data originate in a study of cytomegalovirus exposure and HLA in healthy donors. Findings of the study overall: There were reportedly fewer N-insertions in an Asian-associated ancestry cluster than the approximately 630-donor mean, in a later analysis.

The chain couples TRBV28 to TRBJ2-7; 14 bases line up with TRBD2. This clonotype originated in a woman in her twenties or thirties in good health and CMV-seropositive. Sequencing used PBMCs. The CDR3 region is CASSPRLAGGGYEQYF. The CDR3 DNA reads as TGTGCCAGCAGTCCCCGACTAGCGGGAGGGGGCTACGAGCAGTACTTC.